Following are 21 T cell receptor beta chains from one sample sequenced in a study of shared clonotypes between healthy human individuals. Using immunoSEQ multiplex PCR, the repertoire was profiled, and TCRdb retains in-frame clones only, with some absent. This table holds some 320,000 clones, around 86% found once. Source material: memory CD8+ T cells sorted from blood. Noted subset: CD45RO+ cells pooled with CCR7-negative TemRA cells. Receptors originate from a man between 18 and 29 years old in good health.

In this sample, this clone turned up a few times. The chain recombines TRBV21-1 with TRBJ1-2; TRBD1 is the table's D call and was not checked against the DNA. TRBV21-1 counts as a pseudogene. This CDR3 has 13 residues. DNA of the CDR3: TGTGCCAGCAGCGACGACAGGGTCCATGGCTACACCTTC. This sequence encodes CASSDDRVHGYTF.

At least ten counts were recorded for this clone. The CDR3 protein is CASSEGLADTDTQYF. The CDR3 bases are TGTGCCAGCAGTGAGGGACTAGCGGACACAGATACGCAGTATTTT. This rearrangement joins TRBV6-4 to TRBJ2-3, with 11 bases identical to TRBD2. The V gene's germline CDR1 is MRHNA and CDR2 SNTAGT. This CDR3 spans 15 amino acids. V lost 3 bases and J lost 2; bases outside the gene matches: 1.

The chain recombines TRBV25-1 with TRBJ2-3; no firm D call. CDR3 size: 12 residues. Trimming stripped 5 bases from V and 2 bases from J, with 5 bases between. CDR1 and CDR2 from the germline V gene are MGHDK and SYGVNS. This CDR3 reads CASSPSTDTQYF. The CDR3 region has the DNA TGTGCCAGCAGTCCATCCACAGATACGCAGTATTTT.

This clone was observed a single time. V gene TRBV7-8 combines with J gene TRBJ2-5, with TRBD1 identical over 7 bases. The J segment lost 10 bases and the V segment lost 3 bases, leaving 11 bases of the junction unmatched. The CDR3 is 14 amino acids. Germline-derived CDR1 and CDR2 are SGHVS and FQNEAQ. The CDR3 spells CASSLQGTAVDQYF. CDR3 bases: TGTGCCAGCAGCTTGCAAGGGACAGCAGTTGACCAGTACTTC.

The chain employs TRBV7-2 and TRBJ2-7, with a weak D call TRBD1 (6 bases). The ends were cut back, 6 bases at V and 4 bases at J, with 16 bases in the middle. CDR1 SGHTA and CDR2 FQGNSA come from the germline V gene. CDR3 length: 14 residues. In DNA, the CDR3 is TGTGCCAGCAGTCCCGGGACATACACTTACGAGCAGTACTTC. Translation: CASSPGTYTYEQYF.

DNA of the CDR3: TGTGCCAGCAGCGTAGGTATAGCTGTGGGTGAGCAGTTCTTC. Translation: CASSVGIAVGEQFF. V usage is TRBV9 and J usage is TRBJ2-1; no clear D. From germline, CDR1 is SGDLS and CDR2 YYNGEE. The CDR3 is made up of 14 amino acids. V was trimmed by 0 bases and J by 9 bases, leaving 13 bases between them.

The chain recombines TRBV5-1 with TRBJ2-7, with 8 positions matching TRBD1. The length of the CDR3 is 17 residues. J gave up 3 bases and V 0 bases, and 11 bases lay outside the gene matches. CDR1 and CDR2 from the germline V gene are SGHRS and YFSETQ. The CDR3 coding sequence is TGCGCCAGCAGCTTGGCCGCACTAGGGACAGGACTCTACGAGCAGTACTTC. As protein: CASSLAALGTGLYEQYF.

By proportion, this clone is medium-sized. CDR3 loop: CASSPLGEGGQPQHF. The CDR3 bases are TGTGCCAGCAGCCCTCTTGGGGAGGGAGGGCAGCCCCAGCATTTT. The chain joins TRBV28 to TRBJ1-5; no clear D gene. CDR1 is MDHEN and CDR2 is SYDVKM in the germline V gene. V shed 6 bases and J shed 7 bases, with 19 bases lying between them. CDR3 length equals 15 residues.

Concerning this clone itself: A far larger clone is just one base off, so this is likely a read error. DNA for the CDR3: TGTGCCAGCAGCTTAAGGGGCGAGCAGTACTTC. Protein sequence: CASSLRGEQYF. The rearrangement links TRBV11-2 to TRBJ2-7, with a possible D match to TRBD1 (5 bases). Per germline, CDR1 SGHAT and CDR2 FQNNGV. The ends were cut back, 2 bases at V and 6 bases at J, with 5 bases in the middle. CDR3 length equals 11 residues.

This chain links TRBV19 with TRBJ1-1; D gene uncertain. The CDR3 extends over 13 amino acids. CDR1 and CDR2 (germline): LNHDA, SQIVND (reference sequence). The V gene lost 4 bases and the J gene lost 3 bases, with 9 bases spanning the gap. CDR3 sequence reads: CASSTGADTEAFF. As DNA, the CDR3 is TGTGCCAGTAGTACAGGTGCGGACACTGAAGCTTTCTTT.

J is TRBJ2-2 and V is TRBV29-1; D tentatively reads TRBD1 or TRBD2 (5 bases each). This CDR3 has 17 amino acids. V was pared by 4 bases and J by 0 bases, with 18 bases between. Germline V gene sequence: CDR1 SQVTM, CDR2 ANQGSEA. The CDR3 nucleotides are TGCAGCGTTGGGAACCGGGGCCTGAGACCGAACACCGGGGAGCTGTTTTTT. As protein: CSVGNRGLRPNTGELFF.

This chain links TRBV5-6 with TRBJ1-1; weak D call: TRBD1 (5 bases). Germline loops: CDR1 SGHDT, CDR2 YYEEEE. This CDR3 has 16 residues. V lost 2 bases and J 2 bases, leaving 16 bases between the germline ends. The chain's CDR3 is CASSFGPGGTNTEAFF. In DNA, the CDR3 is TGTGCCAGCAGCTTCGGCCCGGGGGGTACAAACACTGAAGCTTTCTTT.

Written as DNA, the CDR3 is TGTGCCAGCAGTTTGACTTTTTCCCTCAATGAGCAGTTCTTC. This encodes CASSLTFSLNEQFF. The chain couples TRBV7-8 to TRBJ2-1; D is uncertain. Germline CDR1 reads SGHVS; CDR2 reads FQNEAQ. The V and J ends lost 6 bases and 6 bases respectively, with 15 bases between them. The CDR3 contains 14 residues.

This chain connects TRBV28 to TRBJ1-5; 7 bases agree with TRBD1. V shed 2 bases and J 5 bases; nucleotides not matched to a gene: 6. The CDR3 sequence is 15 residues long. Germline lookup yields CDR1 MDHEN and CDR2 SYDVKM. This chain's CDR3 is CASSLVGGIDQPQHF. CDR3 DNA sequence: TGTGCCAGCAGTTTAGTAGGGGGCATCGATCAGCCCCAGCATTTT. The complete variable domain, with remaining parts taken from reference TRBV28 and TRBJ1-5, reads DVKVTQSSRYLVKRTGEKVFLECVQDMDHENMFWYRQDPGLGLRLIYFSYDVKMKEKGDIPEGYSVSREKKERFSLILESASTNQTSMYLCASSLVGGIDQPQHFGDGTRLSIL.

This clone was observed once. Here the CDR3 DNA reads TGTGCCAGCAGTGAAGGGTCCCCATGGGGGAACTACGAGCAGTACTTC. As protein: CASSEGSPWGNYEQYF. The V and J genes are TRBV2 and TRBJ2-7; D might be TRBD1 or TRBD2, each matching 5 bases. This CDR3 has 16 residues. Between the trimmed V and J ends, which lost 1 base and 3 bases, there was a span of 16 bases. Germline V gene lookup returns CDR1 SNHLY and CDR2 FYNNEI. The full variable domain, its missing parts supplied by reference TRBV2 and TRBJ2-7, is EPEVTQTPSHQVTQMGQEVILRCVPISNHLYFYWYRQILGQKVEFLVSFYNNEISEKSEIFDDQFSVERPDGSNFTLKIRSTKLEDSAMYFCASSEGSPWGNYEQYFGPGTRLTVT.

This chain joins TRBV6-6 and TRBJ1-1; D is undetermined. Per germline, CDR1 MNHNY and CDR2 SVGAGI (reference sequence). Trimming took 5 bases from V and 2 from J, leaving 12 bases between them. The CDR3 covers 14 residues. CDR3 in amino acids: CASSIGIPNTEAFF. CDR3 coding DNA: TGTGCCAGCAGTATAGGAATCCCCAACACTGAAGCTTTCTTT.

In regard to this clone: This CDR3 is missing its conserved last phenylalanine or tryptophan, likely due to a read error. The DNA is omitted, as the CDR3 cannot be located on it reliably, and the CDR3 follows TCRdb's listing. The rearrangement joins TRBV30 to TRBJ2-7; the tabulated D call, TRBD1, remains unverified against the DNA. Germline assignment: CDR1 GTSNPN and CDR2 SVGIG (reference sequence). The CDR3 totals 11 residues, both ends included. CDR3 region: CAWSFSGTRVI.

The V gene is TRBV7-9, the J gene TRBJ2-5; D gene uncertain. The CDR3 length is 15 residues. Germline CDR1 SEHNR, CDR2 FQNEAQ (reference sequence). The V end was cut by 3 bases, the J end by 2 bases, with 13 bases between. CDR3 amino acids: CASSFLSAPQETQYF. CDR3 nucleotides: TGTGCCAGCAGCTTCCTTTCCGCCCCACAAGAGACCCAGTACTTC.

DNA of the CDR3: TGTGCCATCAGTGGCGTCAGGAATGAAAAACTGTTTTTT. It codes for CAISGVRNEKLFF. V is TRBV10-3 and J is TRBJ1-4, with D uncertain. The CDR3 runs 13 residues. V lost 4 bases and J 5 bases, leaving 8 bases between the germline ends. Germline assignment: CDR1 ENHRY and CDR2 SYGVKD.

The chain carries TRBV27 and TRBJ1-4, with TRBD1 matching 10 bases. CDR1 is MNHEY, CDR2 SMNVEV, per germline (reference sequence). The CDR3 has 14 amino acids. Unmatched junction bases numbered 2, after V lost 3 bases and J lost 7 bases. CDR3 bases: TGTGCCAGCAGTTTGGGGACAGGGGTTGAAAAACTGTTTTTT. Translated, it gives CASSLGTGVEKLFF. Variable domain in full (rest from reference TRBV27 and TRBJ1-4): EAQVTQNPRYLITVTGKKLTVTCSQNMNHEYMSWYRQDPGLGLRQIYYSMNVEVTDKGDVPEGYKVSRKEKRNFPLILESPSPNQTSLYFCASSLGTGVEKLFFGSGTQLSVL.

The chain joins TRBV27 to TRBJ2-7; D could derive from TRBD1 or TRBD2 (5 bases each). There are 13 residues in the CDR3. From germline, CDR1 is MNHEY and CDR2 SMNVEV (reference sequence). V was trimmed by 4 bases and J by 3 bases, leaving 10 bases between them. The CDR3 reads CASSWGPLYEQYF. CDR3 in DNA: TGTGCCAGCAGTTGGGGACCCCTCTACGAGCAGTACTTC.